The rows below give T cell receptor beta chains drawn from one sample of a study of beta chain features in type 1 diabetes. Measured with immunoSEQ multiplex PCR; TCRdb has only the in-frame clones, and not every one. The top ten hold roughly 4.1% of the sample, which has 200,000 to 300,000 clones, 27% seen once. The material sequenced was central memory CD4+ T cells from blood. The receptors come from a young man in good health. CDR3s include the opening cysteine and the closing phenylalanine or tryptophan. D genes are given only for firm matches. The size field is filled for only some rows; it gives once, few, many or a size class.

d_call clone_size j_call v_call cdr3_aa cdr3_nt
TRBD2 many TRBJ2-3 TRBV11-2 CASSKTTSGTDTQYF TGTGCCAGCAGCAAGACCACTAGCGGCACAGATACGCAGTATTTT
TRBD2 NA TRBJ2-7 TRBV27 CASSDLSGISYEQYF TGTGCCAGCAGTGACCTGAGCGGGATCTCCTACGAGCAGTACTTC
NA NA TRBJ2-5 TRBV7-8 CASSLRQPRQETQYF TGTGCCAGCAGCTTGAGGCAACCAAGACAAGAGACCCAGTACTTC
TRBD2 many TRBJ2-1 TRBV7-2 CASSSRRGGVEQFF TGTGCCAGCAGCTCGCGCCGGGGAGGGGTAGAGCAGTTCTTC
TRBD1 few TRBJ2-5 TRBV6-1 CATRDRGGWETQYF TGTGCCACCAGGGACAGGGGCGGCTGGGAGACCCAGTACTTC
TRBD2 few TRBJ2-1 TRBV27 CASSPRSSGGYNEQFF TGTGCCAGCAGTCCCAGGTCTAGCGGGGGGTACAATGAGCAGTTCTTC
NA NA TRBJ2-3 TRBV7-9 CASSLRTDTQYF TGTGCCAGCAGCCTCCGTACAGATACGCAGTATTTT
NA NA TRBJ1-2 TRBV7-2 CASSSSPRGFDGYTF TGTGCCAGCAGCTCATCGCCTAGGGGGTTTGATGGCTACACCTTC
NA few TRBJ2-4 TRBV30 CAWSVGTEAKNIQYF TGTGCCTGGAGTGTTGGGACCGAAGCCAAAAACATTCAGTACTTC
TRBD1 NA TRBJ2-4 TRBV19 CASSGHRTGTKNIQYF TGTGCCAGTAGTGGACACCGGACAGGGACCAAAAACATTCAGTACTTC
TRBD2 NA TRBJ2-3 TRBV5-6 CASSLSGLGGNTQYF TGTGCCAGCAGCCTTTCGGGACTAGGGGGAAATACGCAGTATTTT
NA NA TRBJ1-1 TRBV30 CAWALGQGVTEAFF TGTGCCTGGGCCCTCGGGCAGGGAGTCACTGAAGCTTTCTTT
NA few TRBJ2-2 TRBV29-1 CSVPSPGNTGELFF TGCAGCGTCCCGTCCCCGGGTAACACCGGGGAGCTGTTTTTT
NA NA TRBJ1-2 TRBV5-1 CASSPGGAGNYGYTF TGCGCCAGCAGCCCAGGCGGGGCTGGTAACTATGGCTACACCTTC
NA NA TRBJ2-3 TRBV5-4 CASSESGEHLSRYF TGTGCCAGCAGCGAATCAGGGGAGCACCTCTCAAGGTATTTT
NA NA TRBJ2-7 TRBV27 CASSPNLLRQYEQYF TGTGCCAGCAGTCCCAACCTCCTCCGACAGTACGAGCAGTACTTC